The entry below describes one T cell receptor (beta chain). This entry is derived from a study of T cell changes during pregnancy in multiple sclerosis. Trimming removed 3 bases from V and 1 base from J, with 10 bases in between. This CDR3 is built from 15 residues. Germline values: CDR1 MNHNS, CDR2 SASEGT. TCRdb keeps only in-frame clones here, not all; method: immunoSEQ multiplex PCR. Of approximately 58,000 clones detected, about 90% appear once; the ten largest clones hold roughly 3%. The genes are TRBV6-1 and TRBJ2-1, with D tentatively TRBD1 (5 bases). Sample: peripheral blood, taken in the second trimester of pregnancy. The receptor comes from a female donor in good health, enrolled as a control in a pregnancy study. This CDR3 is CASSDRQYSYNEQFF. The CDR3 DNA is TGTGCCAGCAGTGACAGACAGTATTCCTACAATGAGCAGTTCTTC.